The next 13 T cell receptor beta chains were all read from a single sample in a study of T cell responses to AZD1222 COVID-19 vaccine (dated by TCRdb to 2020 to 2023). Reading the label with the study, this specimen's time point is: baseline before first vaccination. Library creation used the immunoSEQ multiplex PCR assay. TCRdb holds this immuneACCESS table with in-frame rearrangements only. Some clones are missing; in checked studies, unresolved V genes explain under half, and the rest has no known cause. The sample table holds about 140,000 clones, of which around 91% were seen once. The top ten constitute more than 1.5% of the sample. Here the sequenced sample was peripheral blood, taken on day 0 of AZD1222 vaccination. The receptors come from an adult in good health.

This chain uses TRBV12-1 with TRBJ2-1; the table names TRBD2, a call not compared with the DNA. TRBV12-1 is labeled a pseudogene. This CDR3 is built from 17 residues. CDR3 sequence: CASSLGIAGEVLGEQFF. Written as DNA, the CDR3 is TGTGCCAGCAGCTTGGGGATAGCGGGAGAAGTATTAGGTGAGCAGTTCTTC.

The chain carries TRBV18 and TRBJ1-6, with TRBD1 matching over 7 bases. Trimming cost V 1 base and J 8 bases; bases outside gene matches: 17. From germline, CDR1 is KGHSH and CDR2 LQKENI. The CDR3 spans 19 residues. The CDR3 loop is CASSPLVPGSSGGYSPLHF. As DNA, the CDR3 is TGTGCCAGCTCACCACTCGTGCCGGGGTCTTCAGGGGGATATTCACCCCTCCACTTT.

Only one count was recorded for this clone. This chain links TRBV2 with TRBJ1-1; D gene unclear. Germline V gene sequence: CDR1 SNHLY, CDR2 FYNNEI. CDR3 size: 12 residues. V lost 3 bases and J 11 bases, leaving 13 bases between the germline ends. CDR3 region: CASSDRPEAAFF. The CDR3 DNA is TGTGCCAGCAGTGACCGACCCGAAGCGGCTTTCTTT.

This chain connects TRBV30 to TRBJ1-1; D unclear. Germline V gene sequence: CDR1 GTSNPN, CDR2 SVGIG (reference sequence). The CDR3 spans 11 residues. Deletions cut 0 bases from V and 8 bases from J, with 7 bases between. This CDR3 reads CAWSVNIEAFF. As DNA, the CDR3 is TGTGCCTGGAGTGTAAACATAGAAGCTTTCTTT.

The rearrangement uses TRBV11-2 and TRBJ1-1; D unresolved. Trimming removed 2 bases from V and 5 bases from J, with 12 bases in between. The CDR3 spans 14 residues. CDR1 and CDR2 (germline): SGHAT, FQNNGV. In DNA form, the CDR3 reads TGTGCCAGCAGCTTATCAAGGATGAGGACTGAAGCTTTCTTT. This codes for CASSLSRMRTEAFF.

The chain combines TRBV6-5 with TRBJ1-3, with D unresolved. Germline CDR1 and CDR2: MNHEY and SVGAGI. Trimming removed 3 bases at V and 2 bases at J, with 11 bases between. This CDR3 spans 15 amino acids. In nucleotides, the CDR3 is TGTGCCAGCAGTTATGGGATTCGAGCTGGAAACACCATATATTTT. Its protein is CASSYGIRAGNTIYF.

In nucleotides, the CDR3 is TGCGCCAGCAGCCTCCACGGCCTACAGGGGGCTGACACTGAAGCTTTCTTT. Amino acid sequence: CASSLHGLQGADTEAFF. This chain uses TRBV4-1 with TRBJ1-1; 9 bases match TRBD1. Unmatched junction bases numbered 12, after V lost 4 bases and J lost 3 bases. Germline-derived CDR1 and CDR2 are MGHRA and YSYEKL. This CDR3 region has 17 residues.

CDR3 in amino acids: CASSHHRTSGTDTQYF. CDR3 coding DNA: TGTGCCAGCAGCCATCATAGGACTAGCGGCACAGATACGCAGTATTTT. The V and J genes are TRBV14 and TRBJ2-3; 9 bases fit TRBD2. Trimming removed 3 bases from V and 1 base from J; junction bases left unmatched: 5. The CDR3 is 16 residues long. CDR1 and CDR2 from the germline V gene are SGHDN and FVKESK.

The chain carries TRBV7-9 and TRBJ2-5; D uncertain. In germline, CDR1 is SEHNR, CDR2 FQNEAQ (reference sequence). The CDR3 runs to 14 residues. V was trimmed by 3 bases and J by 1 base, leaving 9 bases between them. The CDR3 is CASSFSAGQETQYF. DNA of the CDR3: TGTGCCAGCAGCTTCTCAGCAGGCCAAGAGACCCAGTACTTC.

J is TRBJ2-7 and V is TRBV10-3, with 8 bases fitting TRBD1. Germline CDR1 reads ENHRY; CDR2 reads SYGVKD. The length of the CDR3 is 13 residues. V was clipped by 7 bases and J by 5 bases; unmatched bases: 7. Here the CDR3 DNA reads TGTGCCATCAACGGACAGGGTTTGGACGAGCAGTACTTC. The encoded protein is CAINGQGLDEQYF.

The chain joins TRBV20-1 to TRBJ1-2, with TRBD1 as a possible D gene (5 bases). V lost 3 bases to trimming and J lost 7 bases, with 12 bases between them. This CDR3 region has 12 residues. Germline V gives CDR1 DFQATT, CDR2 SNEGSKA (reference sequence). The DNA for the CDR3 is TGCAGTGCTAGTTCCGGGACCGGTGGCTACACCTTC. It encodes CSASSGTGGYTF.

This chain uses TRBV30 with TRBJ2-2; no reliable D call. This CDR3 contains 13 residues. Germline V gene lookup returns CDR1 GTSNPN and CDR2 SVGIG (reference sequence). The V end lost 4 bases, the J end lost 5 bases, and 11 bases lay between the germline ends. The CDR3 here is CAWNTRRTGELFF. In DNA, the CDR3 is TGTGCCTGGAACACCCGACGGACCGGGGAGCTGTTTTTT. Full variable domain (rest looked up from reference TRBV30 and TRBJ2-2): SQTIHQWPATLVQPVGSPLSLECTVEGTSNPNLYWYRQAAGRGLQLLFYSVGIGQISSEVPQNLSASRPQDRQFILSSKKLLLSDSGFYLCAWNTRRTGELFFGEGSRLTVL.

The rearrangement links TRBV5-1 to TRBJ2-7, with D perhaps TRBD2 (5 bases). The CDR3 is 13 residues long. The germline gives CDR1 SGHRS, CDR2 YFSETQ. V was cut by 0 bases and J by 2 bases, with 6 bases left in between. This CDR3 reads CASSLAGTYEQYF. In DNA form, the CDR3 reads TGCGCCAGCAGCTTGGCCGGGACCTACGAGCAGTACTTC.